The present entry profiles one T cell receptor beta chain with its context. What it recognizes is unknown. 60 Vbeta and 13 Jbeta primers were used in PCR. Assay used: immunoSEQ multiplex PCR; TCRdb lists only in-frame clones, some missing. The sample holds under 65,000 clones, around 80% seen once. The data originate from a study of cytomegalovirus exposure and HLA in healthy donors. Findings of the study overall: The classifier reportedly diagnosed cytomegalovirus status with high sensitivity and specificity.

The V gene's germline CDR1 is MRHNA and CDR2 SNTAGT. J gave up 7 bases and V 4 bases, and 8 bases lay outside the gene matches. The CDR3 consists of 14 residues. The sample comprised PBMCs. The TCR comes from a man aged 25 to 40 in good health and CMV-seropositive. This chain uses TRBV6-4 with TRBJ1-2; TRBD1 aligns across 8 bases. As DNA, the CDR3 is TGTGCCAGCAGTGGCGAGACAGGGGTCGGTGGCTACACCTTC. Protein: CASSGETGVGGYTF.